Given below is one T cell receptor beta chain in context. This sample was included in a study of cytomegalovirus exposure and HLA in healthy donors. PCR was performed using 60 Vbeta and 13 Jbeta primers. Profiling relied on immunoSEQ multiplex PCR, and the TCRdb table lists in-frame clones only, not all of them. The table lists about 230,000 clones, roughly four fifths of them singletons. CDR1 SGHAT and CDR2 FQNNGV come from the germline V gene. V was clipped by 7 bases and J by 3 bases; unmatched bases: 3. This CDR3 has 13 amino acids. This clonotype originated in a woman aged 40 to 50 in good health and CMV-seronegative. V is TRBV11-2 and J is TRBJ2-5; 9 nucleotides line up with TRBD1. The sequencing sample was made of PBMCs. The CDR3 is CASNRDREETQYF. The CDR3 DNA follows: TGTGCCAGCAACCGGGACAGGGAAGAGACCCAGTACTTC. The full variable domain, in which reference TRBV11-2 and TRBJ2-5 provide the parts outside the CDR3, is EAGVAQSPRYKIIEKRQSVAFWCNPISGHATLYWYQQILGQGPKLLIQFQNNGVVDDSQLPKDRFSAERLKGVDSTLKIQPAKLEDSAVYLCASNRDREETQYFGPGTRLLVL.